The TCR beta chain under discussion was sequenced for a study of cytomegalovirus exposure and HLA in healthy donors (TCRdb year 2017). In terms of the full investigation: An earlier analysis of several hundred of the donors reported 250 to 300 Gb of sequence data and roughly 100 million unique TCR beta sequences from about 179 million T cells. Approximately 310 gigabases of sequencing data and 70 million to 100 million unique TCR sequences made up an early release that covered approximately 650 HLA-typed donors. Of the 398 genotyped donors, over 70% fell in the genetic ancestry cluster associated with self-reported Caucasian donors. The study aimed to test whether signatures of past pathogen exposure could be identified by cataloging public T cell receptors. The study used immunosequencing to profile the T cell repertoires of several hundred subjects and linked those repertoires to cytomegalovirus serostatus. In addition to the first cohort of 666 subjects, a separate validation cohort of around 110 different subjects was used. To predict cytomegalovirus infection status, the study combined high-throughput TCR immunosequencing, statistical association of individual TCRs with disease status, and machine learning. A later analysis re-analyzed previously published TCR beta repertoires from 660 or so donors and added high-resolution HLA genotyping to study TCR occurrence patterns. Rather than using new phenotypic data, the later analysis identified candidate immune exposures from TCR beta sequences and from how often those sequences occurred across donors. An earlier analysis of more than 450 of the donors used high-throughput TCR beta sequencing to judge whether each TCR beta V gene segment behaved as functional or pseudogenic. Donor age, sex, ethnicity and CMV serostatus were compiled together with the repertoire data. Genome-wide SNP genotypes for about three fifths of the roughly 670 donors were used in a later genetic analysis, which treated that subset as a discovery cohort. Every discovery cohort repertoire had been produced on one sequencing platform. HLA typing included class I and class II loci at four-digit resolution. Typing coverage differed by locus: A, B, C, DRB1 and DQB1 were typed in roughly 629-640 donors, DQA1 in roughly 510, DPA1 in around 610, and DPB1 in 400 to 490. Roughly 5 DR-DQ haplotypes were treated as single units for association and clustering because of strong linkage in the cohort. Among about 410 genotyped donors of the cohort, an average of around 220,000 unique TCR beta nucleotide sequences was sequenced per donor, of which roughly 17% were non-productive. Study-level results and caveats: In the study, 150 to 200 TCR beta chains were listed as associated with cytomegalovirus. When HLA alleles, especially DR and DQ, strongly co-occurred, attributing TCR associations to individual alleles was difficult. This cohort had only TCR beta chains sequenced, and the lack of alpha or paired-chain data limited which features could be detected. Immune exposure information for the cohort was limited to CMV serostatus. Because counts were too low, seventeen rarely observed V segments, including chromosome 9 orphons, were excluded from the earlier analysis of a few hundred of the donors. Roughly uniform sequencing depth across donors was assumed in presence/absence analyses, although this assumption may not hold. The classifier was reported to diagnose cytomegalovirus status with high specificity and sensitivity in both the original cohort and the validation cohort. In a later analysis, TCR association rates were found to vary across HLA loci, with the most associated TCRs seen for DRB1 alleles and the fewest for HLA-C alleles. A later genetic analysis associated a missense DCLRE1C variant with V-gene and J-gene trimming of TCR beta chains, and an independent cohort replicated the association. Most CMV-associated TCR beta chains appeared to be HLA-restricted in a later analysis, and the HLA associations seemed to be driven largely by CMV exposure. In a later analysis, HLA-associated TCR beta chains were found to be more clonally expanded and to have lower generation probabilities than equally common non-associated chains. Across donors, most TCR sequences were observed very rarely, whereas some public TCRs were present in many individuals. A cluster of highly shared sequence variants was judged likely to be a technical artifact of the sequencing pipeline. A further reported finding was that TCR beta sequences accurately predicted the HLA-A and HLA-B alleles for most subjects in the first cohort. Because HLA typing was unavailable for some donors at each locus, only the typed subset was used in association tests. According to a later genetic analysis, donors in an Asian-associated ancestry cluster had fewer N-insertions in productive TCRs than the approximately 630-donor mean. Correlated functional status among segregating V segments might reflect linkage disequilibrium, but an unknown experimental factor could not be ruled out. Specific HLA alleles were associated with 18,000 or so TCR beta sequences at a false discovery rate of 0.05 in a later analysis. Broadly in line with IMGT annotations, most TCR beta V segments showed up in productive rearrangements about 87% or about 30% of the time in an earlier analysis of 587 of the donors. Because the 87-base-pair reads could not distinguish some IMGT-functional V segments, including TRBV6-2 and TRBV6-3, those segments were excluded. A few of the identified cytomegalovirus-associated TCR beta chains were confirmed in vitro to be specific for cytomegalovirus antigens. According to a later analysis, parvovirus B19, influenza, CMV and Epstein-Barr virus appeared linked to several top co-occurrence clusters. The authors suggested that the approach could potentially be extended to other disease states and immunological phenotypes.

Concerning this clone: The target of this receptor is not known. Base qualities are missing; no much larger clone stands one base away.

The germline V gene encodes CDR1 SNHLY and CDR2 FYNNEI. V sheds 6 bases and J sheds 2 bases, leaving 10 bases between their ends. Counted from cysteine to phenylalanine, this CDR3 has 13 amino acids. Just CDR3 DNA is preserved here, 39 bases in frame from base 1. In total, around 600 healthy bone marrow donors made up the cohort. Cohort members were all nominally healthy when sampled, although unrecorded immune exposures were likely present. The donor was CMV seropositive and belonged to the group of a few hundred seropositive cohort members. Every donor gave a peripheral blood sample, and the peripheral blood mononuclear cells from that sample were used for TCR beta sequencing. Genomic DNA extraction from the blood cell samples was performed with the Qiagen DNeasy Blood Extraction Kit. Libraries were built with the immunoSEQ multiplex PCR assay. For the multiplex PCR, a mixture combining 60 forward primers for TCR Vbeta segments and 13 reverse primers for TCR Jbeta segments was used. The CDR3 region of rearranged TCR beta genes was amplified from genomic DNA by a multiplex PCR assay. The Illumina HiSeq System was used to sequence the amplified TCR beta libraries as 87-base-pair reads. Concerning the study's data processing: Across the 600 to 700 repertoires, a later analysis counted some 81 million unique TCR beta chains, around 11 million of which were shared by at least two donors. To remove PCR and sequencing errors, raw reads were error-corrected and collapsed into unique sequences using a nearest-neighbor algorithm that merged closely related sequences. Alignment of CDR3 sequences to IMGT reference sequences was used to assign V, D and J gene segments. Each retained sequence needed at least a six-nucleotide match to both a V gene segment and a J gene segment. A rearrangement counted as productive if the CDR3 had no stop codons and remained in frame with V and J, and every other rearrangement counted as non-productive. CDR3 was defined by IMGT convention, running from the second conserved V-encoded cysteine to the conserved J-encoded phenylalanine. Sequences without an unambiguous match to a single V gene segment were excluded from the earlier analysis of approximately 560 of the donors. An earlier analysis of several hundred of the donors classified V segments as functional when productive rearrangements were above 56.7% and as segregating when the standard deviation between donors was above 5%. To diagnose cytomegalovirus status from the catalog of TCR beta chain sequences, a statistical classification framework was built. In a later analysis, TCR nucleotide sequences were compared against IMGT/GENE-DB human TR gene sequences so that V and J genes could be assigned. In a later analysis, CDR3 sequences and most-parsimonious VDJ recombination scenarios were assigned using the TCRdist pipeline. A later analysis defined each TCR beta chain by its CDR3 amino acid sequence plus V-gene family, and excluded reads lacking a unique V-gene family. In a later analysis, 500 to 650 highly shared, low-generation-probability nucleotide sequences were removed to address suspected cross-contamination and a sequencing artifact. In a later analysis, a clonal expansion index for each public chain was calculated from normalized within-repertoire ranks of inferred template counts. In a later analysis, generation probabilities were computed using a VDJ recombination model fitted to out-of-frame rearrangements, and the results were checked against IGoR. Hypergeometric tests were used in a later analysis to score TCR-TCR, TCR-HLA and TCR-CMV co-occurrence, with a repertoire-size bias correction applied to the TCR pairs. To estimate false discovery rates, a later analysis permuted the HLA or CMV assignments 20 times. In a later analysis, co-occurring TCRs were grouped using DBSCAN, and TCRdist sequence similarity was added for clustering within HLA-allele-positive subsets. Repertoires with fewer than 30,000 or more than 120,000 public chains were left out of co-occurrence clustering, as were four to six repertoires with anomalous nucleotide sharing. Imported from immuneACCESS, the table was reduced by TCRdb to in-frame sequences with V and J called. These copies leave out some clones; in studies compared against another copy, an unresolved V gene accounts for under half, and the cause of the remainder is not known. The V and J calls and the clone size are those of that table, but D and trimming were determined from the DNA. This sample holds approximately 120,000 clones; about 80% were observed only once. Of the sample, roughly 8.2% falls within the top ten clones.

Material: PBMCs. This receptor was obtained from a woman between 50 and 59 years old in good health and CMV-seropositive. The rearrangement combines TRBV2 with TRBJ2-5; no D segment can be confidently identified. The nucleotides are TGTGCCAGCAGGCCGCATCTACAAGAGACCCAGTACTTC. Its coded protein is CASRPHLQETQYF.